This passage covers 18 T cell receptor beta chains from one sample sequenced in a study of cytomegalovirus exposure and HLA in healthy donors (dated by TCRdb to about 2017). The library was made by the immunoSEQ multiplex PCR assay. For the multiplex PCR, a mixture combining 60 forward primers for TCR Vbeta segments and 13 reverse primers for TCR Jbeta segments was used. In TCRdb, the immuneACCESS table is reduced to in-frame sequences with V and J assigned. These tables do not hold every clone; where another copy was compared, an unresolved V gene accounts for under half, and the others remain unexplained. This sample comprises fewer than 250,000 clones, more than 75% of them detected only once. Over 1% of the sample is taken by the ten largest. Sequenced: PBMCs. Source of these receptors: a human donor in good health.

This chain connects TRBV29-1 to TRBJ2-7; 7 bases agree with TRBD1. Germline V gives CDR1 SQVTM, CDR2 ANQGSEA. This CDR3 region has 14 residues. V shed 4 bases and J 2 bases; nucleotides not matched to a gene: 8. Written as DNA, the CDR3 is TGCAGCGTTGTGACAGGGAAGCACCCCTACGAGCAGTACTTC. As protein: CSVVTGKHPYEQYF.

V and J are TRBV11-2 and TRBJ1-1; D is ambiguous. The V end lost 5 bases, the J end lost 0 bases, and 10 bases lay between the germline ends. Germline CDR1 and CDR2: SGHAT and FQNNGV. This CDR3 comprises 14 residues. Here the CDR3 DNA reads TGTGCCAGCAGCCAAGGAGCAGTGAACACTGAAGCTTTCTTT. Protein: CASSQGAVNTEAFF.

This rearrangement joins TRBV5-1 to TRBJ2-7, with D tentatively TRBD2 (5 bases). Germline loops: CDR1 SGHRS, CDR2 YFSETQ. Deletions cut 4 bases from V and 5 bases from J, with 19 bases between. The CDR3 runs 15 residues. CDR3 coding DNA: TGCGCCAGCAGCGATGGAGGTCCCTACGTCGACGAGCAGTACTTC. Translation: CASSDGGPYVDEQYF.

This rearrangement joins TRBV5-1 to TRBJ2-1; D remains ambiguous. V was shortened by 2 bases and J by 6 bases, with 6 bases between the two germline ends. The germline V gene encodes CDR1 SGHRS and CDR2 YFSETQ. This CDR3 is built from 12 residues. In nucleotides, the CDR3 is TGCGCCAGCAGCTTCGCCAGCAATGAGCAGTTCTTC. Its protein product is CASSFASNEQFF.

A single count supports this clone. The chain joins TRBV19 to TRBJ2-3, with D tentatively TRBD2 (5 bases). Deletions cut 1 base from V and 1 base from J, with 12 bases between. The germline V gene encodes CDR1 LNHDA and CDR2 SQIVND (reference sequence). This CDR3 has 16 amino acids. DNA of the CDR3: TGTGCCAGTAGTATAGTAGAGGGCCGGGGCACAGATACGCAGTATTTT. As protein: CASSIVEGRGTDTQYF.

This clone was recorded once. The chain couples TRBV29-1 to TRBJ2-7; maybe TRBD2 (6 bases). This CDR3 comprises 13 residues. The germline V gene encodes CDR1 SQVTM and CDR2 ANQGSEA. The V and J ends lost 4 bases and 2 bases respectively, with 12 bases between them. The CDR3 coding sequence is TGCAGCGTTGCGGCCCGGGGGACCTACGAGCAGTACTTC. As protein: CSVAARGTYEQYF.

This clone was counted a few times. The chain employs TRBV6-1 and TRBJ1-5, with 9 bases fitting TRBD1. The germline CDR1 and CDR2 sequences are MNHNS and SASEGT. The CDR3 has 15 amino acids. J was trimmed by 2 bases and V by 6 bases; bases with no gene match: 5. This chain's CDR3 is CASREGQGRNQPQHF. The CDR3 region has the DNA TGTGCCAGCAGGGAGGGACAGGGACGCAATCAGCCCCAGCATTTT.

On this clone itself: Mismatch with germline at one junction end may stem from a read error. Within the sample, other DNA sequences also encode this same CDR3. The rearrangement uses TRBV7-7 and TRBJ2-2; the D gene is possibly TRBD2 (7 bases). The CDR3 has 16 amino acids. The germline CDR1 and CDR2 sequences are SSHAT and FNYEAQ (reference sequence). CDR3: CASSPRSRGGTGELFF. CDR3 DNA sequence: TGTGCTAGCAGCCCTCGGAGTAGGGGGGGCACCGGGGAACTGTTTTTT.

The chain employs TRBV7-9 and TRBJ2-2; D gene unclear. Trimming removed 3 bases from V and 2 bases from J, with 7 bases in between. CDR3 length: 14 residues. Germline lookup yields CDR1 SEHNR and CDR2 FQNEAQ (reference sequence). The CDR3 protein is CASSLTPNTGELFF. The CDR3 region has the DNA TGTGCCAGCAGCTTGACACCTAACACCGGGGAGCTGTTTTTT.

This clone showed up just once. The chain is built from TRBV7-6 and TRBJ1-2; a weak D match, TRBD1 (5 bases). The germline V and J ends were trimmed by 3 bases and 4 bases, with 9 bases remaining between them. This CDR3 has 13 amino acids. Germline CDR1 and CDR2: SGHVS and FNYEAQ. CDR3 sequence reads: CASSFDGGYGYTF. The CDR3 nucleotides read TGTGCCAGCAGCTTCGACGGGGGCTATGGCTACACCTTC.

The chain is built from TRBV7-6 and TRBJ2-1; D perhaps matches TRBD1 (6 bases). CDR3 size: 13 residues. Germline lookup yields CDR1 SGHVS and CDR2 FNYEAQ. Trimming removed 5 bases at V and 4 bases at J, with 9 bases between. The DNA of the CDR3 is TGTGCCAGCAGCCCGGACAGTTACAATGAGCAGTTCTTC. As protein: CASSPDSYNEQFF. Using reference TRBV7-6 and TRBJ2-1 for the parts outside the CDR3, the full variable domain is GAGVSQSPRYKVTKRGQDVALRCDPISGHVSLYWYRQALGQGPEFLTYFNYEAQQDKSGLPNDRFSAERPEGSISTLTIQRTEQRDSAMYRCASSPDSYNEQFFGPGTRLTVL.

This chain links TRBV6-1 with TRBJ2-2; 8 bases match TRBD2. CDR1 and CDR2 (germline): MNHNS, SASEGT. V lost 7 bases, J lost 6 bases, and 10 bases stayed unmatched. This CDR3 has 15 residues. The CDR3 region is CASTHGGGFPGELFF. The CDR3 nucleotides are TGTGCCAGCACACACGGGGGGGGATTTCCCGGGGAGCTGTTTTTT.

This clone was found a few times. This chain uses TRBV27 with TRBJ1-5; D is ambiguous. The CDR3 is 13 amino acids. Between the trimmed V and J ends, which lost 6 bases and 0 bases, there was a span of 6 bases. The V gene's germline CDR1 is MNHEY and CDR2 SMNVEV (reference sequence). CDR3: CASSLSSNQPQHF. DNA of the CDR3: TGTGCCAGCAGCCTCTCTAGCAATCAGCCCCAGCATTTT.

The CDR3 bases are TGTGCCAGCTCCCGGGACAGGGGTGAAAAACTGTTTTTT. Amino acid sequence: CASSRDRGEKLFF. The chain is built from TRBV18 and TRBJ1-4, with 10 nucleotides matching TRBD1. This CDR3 contains 13 residues. Per germline, CDR1 KGHSH and CDR2 LQKENI. V was clipped by 6 bases and J by 7 bases; unmatched bases: 2.

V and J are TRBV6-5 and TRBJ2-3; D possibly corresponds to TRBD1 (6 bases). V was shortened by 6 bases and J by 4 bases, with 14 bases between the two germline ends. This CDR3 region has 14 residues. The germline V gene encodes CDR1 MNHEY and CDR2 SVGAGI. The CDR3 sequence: CASRVEGESDTQYF. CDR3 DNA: TGTGCCAGCAGGGTCGAGGGGGAGTCAGATACGCAGTATTTT.

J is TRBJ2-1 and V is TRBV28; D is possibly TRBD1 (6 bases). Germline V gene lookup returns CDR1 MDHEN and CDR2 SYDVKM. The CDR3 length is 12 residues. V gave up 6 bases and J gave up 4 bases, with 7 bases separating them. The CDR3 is CASRTGYNEQFF. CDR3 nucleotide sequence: TGTGCCAGCAGAACAGGGTACAATGAGCAGTTCTTC.

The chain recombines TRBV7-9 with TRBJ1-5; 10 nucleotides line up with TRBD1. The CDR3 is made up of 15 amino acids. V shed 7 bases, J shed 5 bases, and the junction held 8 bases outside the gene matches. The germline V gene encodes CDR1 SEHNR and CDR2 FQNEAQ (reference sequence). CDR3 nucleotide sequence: TGTGCCAGCACCCCCGTGGGGACAGGGGATCAGCCCCAGCATTTT. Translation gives CASTPVGTGDQPQHF.

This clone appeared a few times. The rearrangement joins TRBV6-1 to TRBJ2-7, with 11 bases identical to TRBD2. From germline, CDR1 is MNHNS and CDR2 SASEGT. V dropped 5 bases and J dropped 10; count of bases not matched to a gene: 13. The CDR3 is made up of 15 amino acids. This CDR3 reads CASSPKTSGIGVQYF. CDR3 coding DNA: TGTGCCAGCAGTCCAAAGACTAGCGGGATCGGGGTTCAGTACTTC.